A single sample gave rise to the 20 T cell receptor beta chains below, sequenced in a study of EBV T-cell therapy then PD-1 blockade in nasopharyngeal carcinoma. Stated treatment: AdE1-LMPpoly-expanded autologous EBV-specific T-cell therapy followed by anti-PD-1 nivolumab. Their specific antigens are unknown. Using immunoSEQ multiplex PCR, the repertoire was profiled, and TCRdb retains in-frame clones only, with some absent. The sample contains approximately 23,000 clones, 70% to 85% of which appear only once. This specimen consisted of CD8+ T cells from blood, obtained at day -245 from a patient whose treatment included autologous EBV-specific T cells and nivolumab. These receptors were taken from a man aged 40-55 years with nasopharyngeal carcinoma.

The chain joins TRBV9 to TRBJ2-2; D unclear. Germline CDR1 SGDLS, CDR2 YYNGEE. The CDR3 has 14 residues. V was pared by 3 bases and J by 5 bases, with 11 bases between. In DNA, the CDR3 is TGTGCCAGCAGCGCTCCATTTCTGACCGGGGAGCTGTTTTTT. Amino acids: CASSAPFLTGELFF.

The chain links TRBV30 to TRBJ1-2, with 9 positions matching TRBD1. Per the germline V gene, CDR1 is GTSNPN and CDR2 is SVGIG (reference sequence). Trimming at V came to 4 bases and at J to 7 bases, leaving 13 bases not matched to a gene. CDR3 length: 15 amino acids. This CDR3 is CAWNGYRGRASGYTF. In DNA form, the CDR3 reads TGTGCCTGGAACGGCTACAGGGGGCGCGCAAGTGGCTACACCTTC. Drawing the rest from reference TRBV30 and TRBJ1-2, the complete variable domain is SQTIHQWPATLVQPVGSPLSLECTVEGTSNPNLYWYRQAAGRGLQLLFYSVGIGQISSEVPQNLSASRPQDRQFILSSKKLLLSDSGFYLCAWNGYRGRASGYTFGSGTRLTVV.

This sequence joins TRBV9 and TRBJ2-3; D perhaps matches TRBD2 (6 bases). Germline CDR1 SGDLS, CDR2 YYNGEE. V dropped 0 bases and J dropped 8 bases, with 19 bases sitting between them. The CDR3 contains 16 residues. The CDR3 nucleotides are TGTGCCAGCAGCGTAGAGTCCCGGGGGAGCTGGGGTACGCAGTATTTT. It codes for CASSVESRGSWGTQYF.

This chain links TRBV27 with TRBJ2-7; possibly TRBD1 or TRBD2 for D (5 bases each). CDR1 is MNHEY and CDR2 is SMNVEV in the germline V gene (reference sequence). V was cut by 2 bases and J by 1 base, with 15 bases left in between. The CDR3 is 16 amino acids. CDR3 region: CASSLLEGHGSYEQYF. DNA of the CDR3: TGTGCCAGCAGTTTACTCGAGGGGCATGGGTCCTACGAGCAGTACTTC.

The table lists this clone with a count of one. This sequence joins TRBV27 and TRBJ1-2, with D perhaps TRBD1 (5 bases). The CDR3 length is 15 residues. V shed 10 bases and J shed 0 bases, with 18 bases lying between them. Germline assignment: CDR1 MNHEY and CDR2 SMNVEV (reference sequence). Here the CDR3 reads CANPPRGAPNYGYTF. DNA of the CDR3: TGTGCCAACCCACCCAGAGGGGCCCCTAACTATGGCTACACCTTC.

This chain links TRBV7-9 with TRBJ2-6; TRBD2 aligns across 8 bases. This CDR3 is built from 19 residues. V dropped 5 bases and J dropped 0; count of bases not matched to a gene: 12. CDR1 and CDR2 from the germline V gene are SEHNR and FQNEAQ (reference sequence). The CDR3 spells CASSATYGGEISGANVLTF. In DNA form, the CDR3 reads TGTGCCAGCAGCGCGACCTACGGGGGGGAAATCTCTGGGGCCAACGTCCTGACTTTC.

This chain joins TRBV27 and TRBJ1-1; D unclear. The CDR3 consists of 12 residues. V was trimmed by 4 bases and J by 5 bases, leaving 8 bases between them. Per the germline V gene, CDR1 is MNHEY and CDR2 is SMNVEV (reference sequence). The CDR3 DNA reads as TGTGCCAGCAGTTCCCTCGGGACTGAAGCTTTCTTT. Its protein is CASSSLGTEAFF.

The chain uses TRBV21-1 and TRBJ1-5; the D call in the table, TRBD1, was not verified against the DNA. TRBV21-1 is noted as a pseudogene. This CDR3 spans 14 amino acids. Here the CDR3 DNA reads TGTGCCAGCAGCAACAACACTAGCAATCAGCCCCAGCATTTT. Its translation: CASSNNTSNQPQHF.

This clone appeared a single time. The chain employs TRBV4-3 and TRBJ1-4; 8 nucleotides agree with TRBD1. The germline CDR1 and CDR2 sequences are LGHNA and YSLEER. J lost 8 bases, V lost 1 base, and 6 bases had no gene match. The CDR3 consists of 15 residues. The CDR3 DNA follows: TGCGCCAGCAGCCAAGCGACAGGGGTCGTGGAAAAACTGTTTTTT. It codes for CASSQATGVVEKLFF.

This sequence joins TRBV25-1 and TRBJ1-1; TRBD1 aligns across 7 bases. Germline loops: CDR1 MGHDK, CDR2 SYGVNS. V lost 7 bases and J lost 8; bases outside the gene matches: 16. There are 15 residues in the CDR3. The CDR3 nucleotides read TGTGCCAGCAAGGGGCCTATAGGCGGGGGACAGGAAGCTTTCTTT. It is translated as CASKGPIGGGQEAFF.

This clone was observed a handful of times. The CDR3: CASSLKRSTLYEQYF. The CDR3 nucleotides are TGTGCCAGCAGTTTAAAACGGTCGACCTTATACGAGCAGTACTTC. This chain links TRBV27 with TRBJ2-7; D is uncertain. V was clipped by 2 bases and J by 4 bases, with 15 bases between them. Germline loops: CDR1 MNHEY, CDR2 SMNVEV (reference sequence). This CDR3 has 15 amino acids.

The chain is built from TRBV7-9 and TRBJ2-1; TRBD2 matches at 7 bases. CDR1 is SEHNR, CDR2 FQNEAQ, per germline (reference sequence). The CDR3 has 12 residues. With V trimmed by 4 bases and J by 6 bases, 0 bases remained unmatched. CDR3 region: CASSSGGNEQFF. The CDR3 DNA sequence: TGTGCCAGCAGCTCGGGGGGCAATGAGCAGTTCTTC.

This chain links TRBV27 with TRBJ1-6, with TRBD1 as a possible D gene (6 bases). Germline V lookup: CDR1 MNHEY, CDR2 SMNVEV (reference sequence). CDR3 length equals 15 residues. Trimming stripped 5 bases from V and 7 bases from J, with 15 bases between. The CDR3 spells CASSLPRGANSPLHF. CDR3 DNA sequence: TGTGCCAGCAGTCTTCCCAGGGGTGCCAATTCACCCCTCCACTTT.

CDR3 in DNA: TGTGCCAGCAGTTACTTTTCCGTGAACACTGAAGCTTTCTTT. Amino acids: CASSYFSVNTEAFF. V usage is TRBV6-5 and J usage is TRBJ1-1, with D uncertain. Germline CDR1 MNHEY, CDR2 SVGAGI. V gave up 1 base and J gave up 0 bases, with 6 bases separating them. The CDR3 length is 14 residues.

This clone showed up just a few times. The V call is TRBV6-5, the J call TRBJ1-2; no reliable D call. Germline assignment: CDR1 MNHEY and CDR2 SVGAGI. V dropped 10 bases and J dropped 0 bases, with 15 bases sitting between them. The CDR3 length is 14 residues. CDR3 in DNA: TGTGCCACCTTTGTATACAGCTCTAACTATGGCTACACCTTC. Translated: CATFVYSSNYGYTF.

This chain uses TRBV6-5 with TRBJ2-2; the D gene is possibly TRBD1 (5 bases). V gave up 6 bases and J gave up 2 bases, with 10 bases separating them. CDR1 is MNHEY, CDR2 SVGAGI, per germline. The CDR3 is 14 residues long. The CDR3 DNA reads TGTGCCAGCAGCTCAGACAGAAACACCGGGGAGCTGTTTTTT. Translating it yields CASSSDRNTGELFF.

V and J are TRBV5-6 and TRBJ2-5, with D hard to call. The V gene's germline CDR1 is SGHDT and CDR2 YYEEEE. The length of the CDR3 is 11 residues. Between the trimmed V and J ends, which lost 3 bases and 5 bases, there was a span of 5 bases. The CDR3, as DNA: TGTGCCAGCAGCTCCGTCGAGACCCAGTACTTC. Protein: CASSSVETQYF.

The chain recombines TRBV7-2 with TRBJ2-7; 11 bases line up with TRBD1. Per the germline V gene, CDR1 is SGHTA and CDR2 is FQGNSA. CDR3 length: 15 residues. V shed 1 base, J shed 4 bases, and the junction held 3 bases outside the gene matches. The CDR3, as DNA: TGTGCCAGCAGCTTAGTCGGGACAGGGGGGTACGAGCAGTACTTC. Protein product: CASSLVGTGGYEQYF.

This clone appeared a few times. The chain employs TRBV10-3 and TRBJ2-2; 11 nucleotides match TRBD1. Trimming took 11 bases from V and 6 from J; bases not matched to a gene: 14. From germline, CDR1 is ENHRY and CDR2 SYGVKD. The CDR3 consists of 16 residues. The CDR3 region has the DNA TGTGCCGCCCGGGGGGCCGGGACAGGGGGTCCCGGGGAGCTGTTTTTT. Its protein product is CAARGAGTGGPGELFF.

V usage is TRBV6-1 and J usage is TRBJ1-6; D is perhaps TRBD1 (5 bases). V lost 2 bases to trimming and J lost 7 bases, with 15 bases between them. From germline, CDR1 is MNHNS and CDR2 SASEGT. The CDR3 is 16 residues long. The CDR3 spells CASSESFGARNSPLHF. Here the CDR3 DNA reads TGTGCCAGCAGTGAATCGTTCGGGGCGCGGAATTCACCCCTCCACTTT.